The clone carrying this T cell receptor beta chain was observed a few times. Its antigen is still unknown. The data were taken from a study of T cell responses to AZD1222 COVID-19 vaccine. Pooled together were second doses at about 4 or about 12 weeks. Sequencing used immunoSEQ multiplex PCR; TCRdb keeps in-frame clones, though not all of them. The sample carries some 250,000 clones, 94% recorded once. Study-level findings and limits: Targets within unmutated variant regions were reportedly found for nearly half of spike-specific TCRs. With dominance at 160-218 and 743-854, vaccine-associated CD4 TCRs spanned spike.

Deletions cut 8 bases from V and 4 bases from J, with 11 bases between. The CDR3 runs 12 residues. Per the germline V gene, CDR1 is SNHLY and CDR2 is FYNNEI. The receptor was derived from an adult who received the AZD1222 COVID-19 vaccine. This sample comprised peripheral blood, obtained 28 days after the second AZD1222 dose. The rearrangement joins TRBV2 to TRBJ1-2; D remains unclear. Written as DNA, the CDR3 is TGTGCCAGCTCACGACCGGGCTATGGCTACACCTTC. This sequence encodes CASSRPGYGYTF.